This TCR beta chain came from a study of blood T cell repertoires in COVID-19. Study overall: From the United States, Italy and Spain came samples of acute and convalescent COVID-19.

Trimming took 2 bases from V and 5 from J, leaving 18 bases between them. The germline V gene has CDR1 MNHNS and CDR2 SASEGT. CDR3 length: 16 amino acids. Repertoires were generated with immunoSEQ multiplex PCR, while TCRdb's copy carries only in-frame clones and drops some. The table includes some 350,000 clones, over 70% detected once. In Cohort 3, a recovered donor had either two negative PCRs, clearance, or symptom resolution. The sequence was obtained from a man aged 25-40 years who had recovered from COVID-19. The J gene is TRBJ2-5, the V gene TRBV6-1; maybe TRBD2 (6 bases). Sequenced input: PBMCs or T cells enriched from blood (not recorded which). The CDR3 bases are TGTGCCAGCAGTGAAAGGAGGGTTAAGGGTTTGGAGACCCAGTACTTC. It yields the protein CASSERRVKGLETQYF.